These 30 T cell receptor beta chains share one sample of origin, sequenced in a study of blood T cell repertoires in COVID-19. Data came from immunoSEQ multiplex PCR; TCRdb stores just in-frame clones and leaves some out. The sample includes some 120,000 clones, around 88% of them seen just once. The specimen sequenced was peripheral blood. The receptor source for this set is a woman between 50 and 59 years old who had recovered from COVID-19.

The V gene is TRBV27, the J gene TRBJ2-5; no clear D gene. V lost 6 bases to trimming and J lost 5 bases, with 19 bases between them. CDR1 is MNHEY, CDR2 SMNVEV, per germline (reference sequence). This CDR3 is built from 15 residues. The chain's CDR3 is CASRLGSHLRETQYF. CDR3 in DNA: TGTGCCAGCAGACTCGGGTCCCATCTTCGGGAGACCCAGTACTTC.

The V and J genes are TRBV30 and TRBJ2-1; D may be TRBD2 (5 bases). This CDR3 is built from 14 residues. Per germline, CDR1 GTSNPN and CDR2 SVGIG (reference sequence). V was cut by 2 bases and J by 8 bases, with 16 bases left in between. CDR3 loop: CAWSFSSSTDEQFF. The CDR3 DNA reads TGTGCCTGGAGTTTTTCTTCTAGCACCGATGAGCAGTTCTTC.

The chain links TRBV4-3 to TRBJ2-7, with a tentative D call TRBD1 (6 bases). Germline CDR1 and CDR2: LGHNA and YSLEER. The CDR3 has 15 amino acids. With 4 bases removed from V and 3 bases from J, the gap between germline ends came to 16 bases. CDR3 DNA sequence: TGCGCCAGCAGCCCGCTCCCCACAGGGATCTACGAGCAGTACTTC. This sequence encodes CASSPLPTGIYEQYF.

This chain joins TRBV7-6 and TRBJ2-7; D unresolved. Trimming took 5 bases from V and 6 from J, leaving 20 bases between them. Looked up from germline, CDR1 is SGHVS and CDR2 is FNYEAQ. The CDR3 is 15 residues long. CDR3 sequence: CASSPQFGPPREQYF. CDR3 nucleotides: TGTGCCAGCAGCCCCCAATTTGGGCCCCCACGCGAGCAGTACTTC.

The chain is built from TRBV11-2 and TRBJ2-1; 8 positions match TRBD2. The junction had 4 bases not matched to a gene; V was cut back by 5 bases and J by 7 bases. CDR1 and CDR2 from the germline V gene are SGHAT and FQNNGV. The CDR3 is 13 amino acids. The CDR3: CASSRGGRNEQFF. In DNA, the CDR3 is TGTGCCAGCAGCCGGGGGGGGCGGAATGAGCAGTTCTTC.

This rearrangement joins TRBV11-3 to TRBJ2-7; TRBD1 is a possible D gene (6 bases). This CDR3 is 14 amino acids long. V was pared by 8 bases and J by 0 bases, with 14 bases between. Germline lookup yields CDR1 SGHNT and CDR2 YENEEA. CDR3 DNA: TGTGCCAGCCAGAAAGGACAGAGCTCCTACGAGCAGTACTTC. Its translation is CASQKGQSSYEQYF.

The rearrangement uses TRBV27 and TRBJ2-1; a weak D match, TRBD1 (6 bases). Germline V gene sequence: CDR1 MNHEY, CDR2 SMNVEV (reference sequence). The CDR3 length is 11 residues. The V end was cut by 4 bases, the J end by 12 bases, with 10 bases between. The CDR3: CASSSGVTQFF. The CDR3 region has the DNA TGTGCCAGCAGTTCAGGGGTGACGCAGTTCTTC.

J is TRBJ1-2 and V is TRBV7-8; weak D call: TRBD1 (5 bases). The V end was cut by 5 bases, the J end by 5 bases, with 15 bases between. The germline V gene encodes CDR1 SGHVS and CDR2 FQNEAQ. The CDR3 extends over 14 amino acids. CDR3 region: CASSNQGGEYGYTF. CDR3 sequence (DNA): TGTGCCAGCAGCAACCAGGGCGGCGAATATGGCTACACCTTC.

V gene TRBV5-1 combines with J gene TRBJ2-1; D perhaps matches TRBD1 (6 bases). CDR1 and CDR2 from the germline V gene are SGHRS and YFSETQ. CDR3 length equals 14 residues. Trimming removed 0 bases at V and 4 bases at J, with 8 bases between. CDR3 sequence: CASSLGQGYNEQFF. The CDR3 nucleotides read TGCGCCAGCAGCTTGGGGCAGGGGTACAATGAGCAGTTCTTC.

V gene TRBV11-1 combines with J gene TRBJ2-2; 9 bases map to TRBD1. The germline CDR1 and CDR2 sequences are SGHAT and FQDESV (reference sequence). This CDR3 has 13 amino acids. After removal of 5 bases from V and 6 bases from J, the junction contained 1 base not matched to a gene. This chain's CDR3 is CASSRDRAGELFF. The CDR3 DNA sequence: TGTGCCAGCAGCCGGGACAGGGCCGGGGAGCTGTTTTTT.

The CDR3 region has the DNA TGTGCCAGCAGCGTAATCTCCGGGACAGGGGTGACCCAGTACTTC. Its translation: CASSVISGTGVTQYF. This chain uses TRBV9 with TRBJ2-5; 10 positions match TRBD1. The junction had 7 bases not matched to a gene; V was cut back by 1 base and J by 7 bases. This CDR3 spans 15 amino acids. Germline V lookup: CDR1 SGDLS, CDR2 YYNGEE.

The gene calls are TRBV7-2 and TRBJ1-6, with D perhaps TRBD1 (5 bases). This CDR3 has 15 residues. Germline V gene data show CDR1 as SGHTA and CDR2 as FQGNSA. The ends were cut back, 5 bases at V and 5 bases at J, with 13 bases in the middle. The CDR3 region is CASSPRGGDNSPLHF. Here the CDR3 DNA reads TGTGCCAGCAGCCCTCGGGGGGGGGATAATTCACCCCTCCACTTT. The full variable domain, with the rest looked up from reference TRBV7-2 and TRBJ1-6, is GAGVSQSPSNKVTEKGKDVELRCDPISGHTALYWYRQSLGQGLEFLIYFQGNSAPDKSGLPSDRFSAERTGGSVSTLTIQRTQQEDSAVYLCASSPRGGDNSPLHFGNGTRLTVT.

This clone was seen a handful of times. The chain combines TRBV7-6 with TRBJ1-1; weak D call: TRBD1 (5 bases). This CDR3 region has 15 residues. Trimming took 1 base from V and 3 from J, leaving 12 bases between them. Germline V gene sequence: CDR1 SGHVS, CDR2 FNYEAQ. The CDR3 loop is CASSLDGGEDTEAFF. CDR3 nucleotide sequence: TGTGCCAGCAGCTTAGATGGAGGGGAGGACACTGAAGCTTTCTTT.

The genes are TRBV6-5 and TRBJ1-1, with TRBD1 identical over 10 bases. Looked up from germline, CDR1 is MNHEY and CDR2 is SVGAGI. With 4 bases clipped from V and 7 bases from J, the junction kept 6 bases outside the gene matches. CDR3 size: 14 residues. Written as DNA, the CDR3 is TGTGCCAGCAGTTTCACGGACAGGGGGGTTGAAGCTTTCTTT. Amino acids: CASSFTDRGVEAFF.

The CDR3 DNA reads as TGTGCCAGCAGGCCACCCGGGGGACGCCTGCCACTGAGCTCCTATAATTCACCCCTCCACTTT. Its translation: CASRPPGGRLPLSSYNSPLHF. The chain carries TRBV28 and TRBJ1-6, with D perhaps TRBD1 (5 bases). CDR1 and CDR2 from the germline V gene are MDHEN and SYDVKM. This CDR3 is 21 amino acids long. V lost 6 bases and J lost 0, with 27 bases in between.

The chain recombines TRBV25-1 with TRBJ2-5; weak D call: TRBD2 (6 bases). This CDR3 has 15 residues. Germline CDR1 and CDR2: MGHDK and SYGVNS. With 4 bases removed from V and 5 bases from J, the gap between germline ends came to 17 bases. CDR3 region: CASSANPGRRETQYF. CDR3 in DNA: TGTGCCAGCAGTGCAAACCCGGGGAGGAGGGAGACCCAGTACTTC.

This rearrangement joins TRBV5-1 to TRBJ1-1; tentative D call: TRBD1 (5 bases). Germline V lookup: CDR1 SGHRS, CDR2 YFSETQ. The CDR3 length is 14 residues. Trimming took off 0 bases at V and 10 bases at J, with 16 bases between the two ends. CDR3 nucleotide sequence: TGCGCCAGCAGCTTGGAATCGCGGGGGAGGAGAGCTTTCTTT. It yields the protein CASSLESRGRRAFF.

This clone has a single count. This chain connects TRBV9 to TRBJ1-2, with 9 bases fitting TRBD1. The junction had 14 bases not matched to a gene; V was cut back by 0 bases and J by 8 bases. Germline CDR1 SGDLS, CDR2 YYNGEE. The CDR3 runs to 17 residues. CDR3 coding DNA: TGTGCCAGCAGCGTAGTAGGGGAGGGACAGGGATCGGACGGCTACACCTTC. The encoded protein is CASSVVGEGQGSDGYTF.

The chain employs TRBV11-2 and TRBJ1-2; maybe TRBD1 (6 bases). Trimming cost V 7 bases and J 13 bases, with 22 bases left between them. The CDR3 covers 13 residues. Germline CDR1 reads SGHAT; CDR2 reads FQNNGV. The CDR3 here is CASNFPFRGEVTF. The CDR3, as DNA: TGTGCCAGCAACTTTCCGTTCAGGGGAGAAGTCACCTTC. Full variable domain (missing parts from reference TRBV11-2 and TRBJ1-2): EAGVAQSPRYKIIEKRQSVAFWCNPISGHATLYWYQQILGQGPKLLIQFQNNGVVDDSQLPKDRFSAERLKGVDSTLKIQPAKLEDSAVYLCASNFPFRGEVTFGSGTRLTVV.

This clone has just one count. The V gene is TRBV6-4, the J gene TRBJ1-5, with D tentatively TRBD1 (5 bases). Trimming stripped 3 bases from V and 7 bases from J, with 10 bases between. This CDR3 has 13 residues. Germline V lookup: CDR1 MRHNA, CDR2 SNTAGT. CDR3 amino acids: CASSDQGGQPQHF. CDR3 bases: TGTGCCAGCAGTGATCAGGGTGGGCAGCCCCAGCATTTT.

The chain employs TRBV4-3 and TRBJ2-5; unclear D gene. V was pared by 0 bases and J by 3 bases, with 11 bases between. CDR1 and CDR2 (germline): LGHNA, YSLEER. The CDR3 has 15 residues. CDR3 DNA sequence: TGCGCCAGCAGCCAAGATCCCGGGTCCAAAGAGACCCAGTACTTC. It encodes CASSQDPGSKETQYF.

The chain carries TRBV5-6 and TRBJ2-5; 7 bases fit TRBD1. The germline V gene encodes CDR1 SGHDT and CDR2 YYEEEE. The CDR3 contains 17 residues. Trimming cost V 3 bases and J 5 bases; bases outside gene matches: 16. In DNA, the CDR3 is TGTGCCAGCAGCTCGGCCGTTGTCAGGGGGTCGCGGGAGACCCAGTACTTC. This gives the protein CASSSAVVRGSRETQYF. The whole variable domain, remainder taken from reference TRBV5-6 and TRBJ2-5, is DAGVTQSPTHLIKTRGQQVTLRCSPKSGHDTVSWYQQALGQGPQFIFQYYEEEERQRGNFPDRFSGHQFPNYSSELNVNALLLGDSALYLCASSSAVVRGSRETQYFGPGTRLLVL.

CDR3 loop: CASSLYPGTSGRRSHEQYF. DNA for the CDR3: TGTGCCAGCAGTTTATACCCCGGGACTAGCGGGAGACGATCCCACGAGCAGTACTTC. The chain couples TRBV27 to TRBJ2-7; TRBD2 aligns across 14 bases. V trimming: 1 base; J trimming: 5 bases; junction bases outside the gene matches: 13. This CDR3 contains 19 residues. The germline gives CDR1 MNHEY, CDR2 SMNVEV (reference sequence).

The V gene is TRBV20-1, the J gene TRBJ2-5; D may be TRBD1 (6 bases). V shed 5 bases and J shed 10 bases, with 14 bases lying between them. The CDR3 sequence is 11 residues long. Germline V gene data show CDR1 as DFQATT and CDR2 as SNEGSKA (reference sequence). The CDR3 sequence: CSASVIGGQYF. Here the CDR3 DNA reads TGCAGTGCTTCTGTGATAGGGGGCCAGTACTTC.

This clone turned up a few times. The genes are TRBV19 and TRBJ1-3, with 8 bases fitting TRBD1. J gave up 0 bases and V 6 bases, and 10 bases lay outside the gene matches. The CDR3 spans 17 residues. Looked up from germline, CDR1 is LNHDA and CDR2 is SQIVND (reference sequence). CDR3 protein: CASRGRDRTTSGNTIYF. CDR3 DNA: TGTGCCAGTAGGGGTCGGGACAGGACCACCTCTGGAAACACCATATATTTT.

V and J are TRBV5-1 and TRBJ1-6; D might be TRBD1 (6 bases). The CDR3 contains 13 residues. Between the trimmed V and J ends, which lost 4 bases and 16 bases, there was a span of 18 bases. Looked up from germline, CDR1 is SGHRS and CDR2 is YFSETQ. The CDR3 bases are TGCGCCAGCAGCACCAACAGGGACCCCCCGCTCCACTTT. This gives the protein CASSTNRDPPLHF.

J is TRBJ1-4 and V is TRBV16; 8 bases match TRBD1. The CDR3 contains 16 residues. Germline lookup yields CDR1 KGHSY and CDR2 FQNENV. J gave up 2 bases and V 2 bases, and 4 bases lay outside the gene matches. The CDR3 sequence: CASSQTRQGTNEKLFF. The CDR3 coding sequence is TGTGCCAGCAGCCAAACGAGACAGGGGACTAATGAAAAACTGTTTTTT.

V is TRBV19 and J is TRBJ2-3; TRBD2 aligns across 9 bases. V lost 6 bases and J lost 8; bases outside the gene matches: 12. From germline, CDR1 is LNHDA and CDR2 SQIVND (reference sequence). The CDR3 runs 15 residues. For the CDR3, the DNA is TGTGCCAGTAGGGACCCCGGGACTAGCCCACGTACGCAGTATTTT. Protein sequence: CASRDPGTSPRTQYF.

The chain links TRBV5-1 to TRBJ2-7, with 8 bases aligning to TRBD1. This CDR3 spans 15 amino acids. J lost 2 bases, V lost 3 bases, and 7 bases had no gene match. Germline-derived CDR1 and CDR2 are SGHRS and YFSETQ. The CDR3 DNA is TGCGCCAGCAGCTCTTGGGGACAGGTCGCCTACGAGCAGTACTTC. It is translated as CASSSWGQVAYEQYF.

The genes are TRBV27 and TRBJ1-1; TRBD1 matches 8 bases. The trim removed 5 bases at V and 0 bases at J, leaving 8 bases unmatched. The CDR3 has 16 residues. Germline CDR1 MNHEY, CDR2 SMNVEV (reference sequence). CDR3 sequence (DNA): TGTGCCAGCAGTCTTGAACAGGGGGTGGTGAACACTGAAGCTTTCTTT. This codes for CASSLEQGVVNTEAFF.